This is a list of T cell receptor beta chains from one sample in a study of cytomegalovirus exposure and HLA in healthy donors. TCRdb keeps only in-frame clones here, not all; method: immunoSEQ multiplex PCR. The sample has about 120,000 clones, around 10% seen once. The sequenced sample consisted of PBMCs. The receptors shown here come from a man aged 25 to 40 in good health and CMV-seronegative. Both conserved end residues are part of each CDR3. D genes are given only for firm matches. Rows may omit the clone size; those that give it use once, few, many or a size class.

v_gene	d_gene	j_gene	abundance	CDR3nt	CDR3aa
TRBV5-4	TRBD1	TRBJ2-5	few	TGTGCCAGCAGCCGCACCGGGACAGGAGAGTACCAAGAGACCCAGTACTTC	CASSRTGTGEYQETQYF
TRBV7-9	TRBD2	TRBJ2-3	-	TGTGCCAGCAGCTTAGGGACTAGCGGGTTCGCAGATACGCAGTATTTT	CASSLGTSGFADTQYF
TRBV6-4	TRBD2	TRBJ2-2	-	TGTGCCAGCATTCAGGTGGCTAGCGGGGACACCGGGGAGCTGTTTTTT	CASIQVASGDTGELFF
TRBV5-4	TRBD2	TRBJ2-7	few	TGTGCCAGCAGCCCAGAGACTAGCGCCAGTACCTACGAGCAGTACTTC	CASSPETSASTYEQYF
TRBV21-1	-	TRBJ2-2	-	TGTGCCAGCAGCAATACAGGGATTGAGCGGGAGGGCTGCACCGGGGAGCTGTTTTTT	CASSNTGIEREGCTGELFF
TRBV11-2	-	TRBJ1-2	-	TGTGCCAGCAGCTCCTCCAGGGTTGGCAACTATGGCTACACCTTC	CASSSSRVGNYGYTF
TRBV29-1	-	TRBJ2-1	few	TGCAGCGTTGAAGATCTTCCGCGGTTTGACAATGAGCAGTTCTTC	CSVEDLPRFDNEQFF
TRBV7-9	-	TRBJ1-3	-	TGTGCCAGCAGCCGACAGTATAGCTCTGGAAACACCATATATTTT	CASSRQYSSGNTIYF
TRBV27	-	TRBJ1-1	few	TGTGCCAGCAGTAGAGGGGGTCAGGTCACTGAAGCTTTCTTT	CASSRGGQVTEAFF
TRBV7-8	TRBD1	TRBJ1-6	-	TGTGCCAGCAGCTTAGGCACAGGGGTAAATAATTCACCCCTCCACTTT	CASSLGTGVNNSPLHF